Described below is a single T cell receptor (beta chain) sequence and its context. Its antigen is unknown. PCR amplification relied on 60 Vbeta primers (plus 13 Jbeta primers). Sequencing used immunoSEQ multiplex PCR; TCRdb keeps in-frame clones, though not all of them. There are some 130,000 clones in the sample; roughly 80% occur only once, and 2% to 2.5% lies in the top ten. The data were obtained in a study of cytomegalovirus exposure and HLA in healthy donors. Regarding the study as a whole: Analysis performed later showed TCR beta chains linked to HLA being more clonally expanded than equally common others.

CDR3 length: 14 residues. CDR1 is SGHNT and CDR2 is YENEEA in the germline V gene. Between the trimmed V and J ends, which lost 5 bases and 0 bases, there was a span of 10 bases. What was sequenced was PBMCs. This clonotype was obtained from a man aged 25 to 40 in good health and CMV-seronegative. The rearrangement links TRBV11-3 to TRBJ1-2; D gene unclear. The CDR3 bases are TGTGCCAGCAGCATAAAAGACACTAACTATGGCTACACCTTC. This translates into CASSIKDTNYGYTF.